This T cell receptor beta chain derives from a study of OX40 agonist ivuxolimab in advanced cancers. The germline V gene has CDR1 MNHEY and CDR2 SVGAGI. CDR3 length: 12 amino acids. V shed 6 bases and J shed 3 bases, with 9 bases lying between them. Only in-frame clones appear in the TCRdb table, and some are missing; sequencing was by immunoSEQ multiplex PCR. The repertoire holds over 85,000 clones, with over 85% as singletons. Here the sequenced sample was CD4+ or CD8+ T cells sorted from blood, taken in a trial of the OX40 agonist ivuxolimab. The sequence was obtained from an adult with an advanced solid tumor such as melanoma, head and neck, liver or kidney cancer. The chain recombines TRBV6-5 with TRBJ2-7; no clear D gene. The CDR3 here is CASSPTSYEQYF. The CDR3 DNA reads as TGTGCCAGCAGCCCTACAAGCTACGAGCAGTACTTC.